This TCR beta chain was identified during a study of T cell responses to AZD1222 COVID-19 vaccine. Whole-study results and caveats: Spike was spanned by vaccine-associated CD4 TCRs, with dominance at 160-218 and 743-854.

TCRdb's copy holds only in-frame clones and misses some; the assay was immunoSEQ multiplex PCR. The sample carries approximately 150,000 clones, about 91% recorded once. The CDR3 sequence is 16 residues long. V lost 2 bases, J lost 5 bases, and 16 bases lay in between. Germline CDR1 reads MNHNS; CDR2 reads SASEGT. With regard to this clone: Its antigen is not known.

This TCR was recovered from an adult who received the AZD1222 COVID-19 vaccine. The chain has TRBV6-1 and TRBJ1-5; D is ambiguous. The sequencing used peripheral blood, collected 28 days after the second AZD1222 dose. The CDR3 reads CASSEFRQYTDQPQHF. CDR3 DNA: TGTGCCAGCAGTGAATTTCGGCAGTATACTGATCAGCCCCAGCATTTT.